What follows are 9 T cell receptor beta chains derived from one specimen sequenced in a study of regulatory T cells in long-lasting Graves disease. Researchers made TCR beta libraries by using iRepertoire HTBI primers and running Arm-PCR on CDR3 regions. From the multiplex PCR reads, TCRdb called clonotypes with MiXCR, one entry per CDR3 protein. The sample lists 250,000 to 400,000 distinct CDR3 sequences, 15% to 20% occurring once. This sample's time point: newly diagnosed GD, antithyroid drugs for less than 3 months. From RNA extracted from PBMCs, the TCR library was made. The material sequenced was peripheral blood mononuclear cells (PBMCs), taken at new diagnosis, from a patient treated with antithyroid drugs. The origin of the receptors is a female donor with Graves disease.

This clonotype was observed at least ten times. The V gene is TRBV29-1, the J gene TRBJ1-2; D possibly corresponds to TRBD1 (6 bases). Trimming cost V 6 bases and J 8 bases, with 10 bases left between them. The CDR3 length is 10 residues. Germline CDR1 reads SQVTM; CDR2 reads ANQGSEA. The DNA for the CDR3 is TGCAGCGTCGACAGGAGCGGCTACACCTTC. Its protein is CSVDRSGYTF. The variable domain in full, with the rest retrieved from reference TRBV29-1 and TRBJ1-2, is SAVISQKPSRDICQRGTSLTIQCQVDSQVTMMFWYRQQPGQSLTLIATANQGSEATYESGFVIDKFPISRPNLTFSTLTVSNMSPEDSSIYLCSVDRSGYTFGSGTRLTVV.

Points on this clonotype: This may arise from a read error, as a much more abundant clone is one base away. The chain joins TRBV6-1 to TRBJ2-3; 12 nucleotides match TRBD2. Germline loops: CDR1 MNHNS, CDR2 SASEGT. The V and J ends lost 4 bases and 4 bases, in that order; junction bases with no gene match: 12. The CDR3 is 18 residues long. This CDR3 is CASSGRLLAGGLADTQYF. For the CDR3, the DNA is TGTGCCAGCAGTGGAAGGTTACTAGCGGGAGGTCTCGCAGATACGCAGTATTTT.

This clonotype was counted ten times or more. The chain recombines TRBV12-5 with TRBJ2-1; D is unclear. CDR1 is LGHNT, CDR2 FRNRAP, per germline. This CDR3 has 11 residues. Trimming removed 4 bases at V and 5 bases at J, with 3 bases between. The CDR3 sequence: CASGWNNEQFF. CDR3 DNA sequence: TGTGCTAGTGGTTGGAACAATGAGCAGTTCTTC.

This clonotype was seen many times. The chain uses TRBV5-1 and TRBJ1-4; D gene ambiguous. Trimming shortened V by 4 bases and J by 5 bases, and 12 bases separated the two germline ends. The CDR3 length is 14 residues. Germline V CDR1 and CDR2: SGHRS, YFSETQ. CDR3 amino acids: CASSPTDTNEKLFF. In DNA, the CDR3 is TGCGCCAGCAGCCCGACGGATACAAATGAAAAACTGTTTTTT.

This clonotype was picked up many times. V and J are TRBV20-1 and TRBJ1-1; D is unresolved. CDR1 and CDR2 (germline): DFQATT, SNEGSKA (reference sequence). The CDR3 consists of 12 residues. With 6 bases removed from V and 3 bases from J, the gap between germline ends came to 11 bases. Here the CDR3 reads CSAVTDDTEAFF. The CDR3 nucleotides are TGCAGTGCCGTCACGGACGACACTGAAGCTTTCTTT.

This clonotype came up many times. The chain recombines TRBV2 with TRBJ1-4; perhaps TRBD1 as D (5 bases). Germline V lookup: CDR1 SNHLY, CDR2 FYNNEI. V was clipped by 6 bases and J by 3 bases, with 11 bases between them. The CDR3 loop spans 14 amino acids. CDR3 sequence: CASRFDSANEKLFF. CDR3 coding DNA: TGTGCCAGCAGATTTGACAGCGCTAATGAAAAACTGTTTTTT.

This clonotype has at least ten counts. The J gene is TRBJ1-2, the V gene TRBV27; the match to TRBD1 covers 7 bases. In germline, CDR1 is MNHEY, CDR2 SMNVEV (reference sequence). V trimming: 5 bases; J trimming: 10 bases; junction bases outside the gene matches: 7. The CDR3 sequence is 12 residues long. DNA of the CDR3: TGTGCCAGCAGTAACAGGGGCACCCTCTACACCTTC. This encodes CASSNRGTLYTF.

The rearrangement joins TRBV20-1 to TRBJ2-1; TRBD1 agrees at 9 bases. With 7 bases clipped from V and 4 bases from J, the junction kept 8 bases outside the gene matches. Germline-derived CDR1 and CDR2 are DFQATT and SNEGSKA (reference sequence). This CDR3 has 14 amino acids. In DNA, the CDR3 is TGCAGTGTTCGAGGGGACAGGGTATACAATGAGCAGTTCTTC. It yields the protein CSVRGDRVYNEQFF.

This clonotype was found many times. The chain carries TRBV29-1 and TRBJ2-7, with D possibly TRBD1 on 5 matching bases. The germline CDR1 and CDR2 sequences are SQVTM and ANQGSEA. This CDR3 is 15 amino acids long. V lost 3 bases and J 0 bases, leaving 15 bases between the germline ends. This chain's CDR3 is CSVEVGVGISYEQYF. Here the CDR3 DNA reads TGCAGCGTTGAGGTAGGGGTAGGGATCTCCTACGAGCAGTACTTC.